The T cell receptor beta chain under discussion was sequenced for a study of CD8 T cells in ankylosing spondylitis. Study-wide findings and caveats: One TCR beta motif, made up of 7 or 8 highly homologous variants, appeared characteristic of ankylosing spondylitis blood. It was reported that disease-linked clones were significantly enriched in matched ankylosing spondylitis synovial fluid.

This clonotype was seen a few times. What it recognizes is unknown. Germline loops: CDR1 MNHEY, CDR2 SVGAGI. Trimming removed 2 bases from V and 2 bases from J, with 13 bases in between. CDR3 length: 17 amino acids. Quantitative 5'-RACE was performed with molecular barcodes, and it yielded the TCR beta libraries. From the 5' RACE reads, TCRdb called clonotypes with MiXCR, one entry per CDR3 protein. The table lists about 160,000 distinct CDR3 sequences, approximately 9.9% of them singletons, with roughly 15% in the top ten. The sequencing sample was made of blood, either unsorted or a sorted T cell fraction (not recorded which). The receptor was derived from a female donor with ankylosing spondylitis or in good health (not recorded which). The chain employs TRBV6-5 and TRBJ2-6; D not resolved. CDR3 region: CASSYGVLKTGANVLTF. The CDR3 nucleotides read TGTGCCAGCAGTTACGGGGTCTTAAAGACTGGGGCCAACGTCCTGACTTTC.